Listed below are T cell receptor beta chains from one sample, sequenced in a study of T cells in narcolepsy. The assay was immunoSEQ multiplex PCR, and TCRdb's table has in-frame clones only and misses some. The table records fewer than 35,000 clones, roughly 87% of them present only once. The sample comprised memory (CD45RA-) CD4+ T cells from blood. The receptors were gathered from a human donor in good health. The CDR3 runs from the conserved cysteine through the conserved F or W. D genes are given only for firm matches. Expanded clones get a size class; other rows say once, few or many, or leave the size out.

j_gene | abundance | v_gene | d_gene | CDR3nt | CDR3aa
TRBJ2-3 | - | TRBV30 | - | TGTGCCTCAAAGGCGGGTTATACGCAGTATTTT | CASKAGYTQYF
TRBJ1-3 | - | TRBV7-9 | - | TGTGCCAGCAGCTTCGGGGAATTAGCTGGAAACACCATATATTTT | CASSFGELAGNTIYF
TRBJ1-1 | - | TRBV7-8 | - | TGTGCCAGCAGCTTACGTGGAGGCACTGAAGCTTTCTTT | CASSLRGGTEAFF
TRBJ2-5 | - | TRBV10-3 | - | TGTGCCATCAGTGACCCGACGGGGGCGGTGGAAGAGACCCAGTACTTC | CAISDPTGAVEETQYF
TRBJ2-6 | - | TRBV5-6 | - | TGTGCCAGCAGCTTGGAAAGGGGATTCGGTGGGGCCAACGTCCTGACTTTC | CASSLERGFGGANVLTF
TRBJ1-5 | few | TRBV10-3 | - | TGTGCCACCGGGCAGGGAGTAAACCGTAATCAGCCCCAGCATTTT | CATGQGVNRNQPQHF
TRBJ2-5 | - | TRBV7-2 | TRBD2 | TGTGCCAGCAGCTTAGGCGGGACTAGCCGTGAGACCCAGTACTTC | CASSLGGTSRETQYF
TRBJ1-1 | - | TRBV4-1 | - | TGCGCCAGCAGCCCCTCCAGAGGGGGGCGCCGGGACACTGAAGCTTTCTTT | CASSPSRGGRRDTEAFF
TRBJ1-3 | - | TRBV28 | - | TGTGCCAGCAGCCCCCCCCCTGGAAACACCATATATTTT | CASSPPPGNTIYF
TRBJ2-6 | - | TRBV19 | - | TGTGCCAGTAGTATAGGGCGGGGCGCAGGCGGGGCCAACGTCCTGACTTTC | CASSIGRGAGGANVLTF
TRBJ2-1 | - | TRBV19 | TRBD2 | TGTGCCAGTAGGAGCGGGGGGGCCAGCAATGAGCAGTTCTTC | CASRSGGASNEQFF
TRBJ2-3 | - | TRBV4-3 | TRBD1 | TGCGCCAGCAGCCAAGAAAGGGGGCGCAGGGCAGATACGCAGTATTTT | CASSQERGRRADTQYF
TRBJ2-1 | few | TRBV13 | TRBD1 | TGTGCCAGCAGCAAGAACCGGGACAGGGGGAGGAATGAGCAGTTCTTC | CASSKNRDRGRNEQFF
TRBJ1-3 | once | TRBV19 | TRBD1 | TGTGCCAGTAGTACTGGTACAGGGGCGGGAAACACCATATATTTT | CASSTGTGAGNTIYF
TRBJ2-7 | - | TRBV7-2 | TRBD2 | TGTGCCAGCAGCTCTACTTTGCGGGGGGCCCACGAGCAGTACTTC | CASSSTLRGAHEQYF
TRBJ1-2 | medium-sized | TRBV10-3 | - | TGTGCCATCAGTGAGTATGGAGCAACCTATGGCTACACCTTC | CAISEYGATYGYTF
TRBJ2-3 | - | TRBV19 | - | TGTGCCAGTAGTCTCACTGGACAAGCCATAATTACGGATACGCAGTATTTT | CASSLTGQAIITDTQYF